A single T cell receptor beta chain is shown here with its context. Germline CDR1 SEHNR, CDR2 FQNEAQ (reference sequence). The CDR3 has 15 amino acids. V was trimmed by 1 base and J by 6 bases, leaving 13 bases between them. The record originates from a study of T cell clones after liver transplantation. Produced via immunoSEQ multiplex PCR; TCRdb's table is partial and in-frame only. Altogether under 130,000 clones are present, roughly four fifths being singletons, with the ten largest covering around 2.9%. Sequencing was performed on CD4+ T cells from blood, taken approximately 50 months after liver transplant. The receptor's source is a human patient who received a liver transplant. Some T cells may be supplied by the graft donor. V usage is TRBV7-9 and J usage is TRBJ1-3; TRBD1 might be the D (6 bases). This chain's CDR3 is CASSLGRGRENTIYF. Written as DNA, the CDR3 is TGTGCCAGCAGCTTAGGCAGGGGTCGCGAAAACACCATATATTTT. Drawing the rest from reference TRBV7-9 and TRBJ1-3, the complete variable domain is DTGVSQNPRHKITKRGQNVTFRCDPISEHNRLYWYRQTLGQGPEFLTYFQNEAQLEKSRLLSDRFSAERPKGSFSTLEIQRTEQGDSAMYLCASSLGRGRENTIYFGEGSWLTVV.